This T cell receptor (beta chain) was profiled in a study of identical twins. Findings and caveats of the study: Cord blood beta clonotypes present at high abundance carried fewer insertions; no such pattern appeared in memory repertoires.

With no exceptions, donors were healthy Caucasians. Concerning this clonotype: Its target is unknown.

It was template switching that added a universal primer site, and there were unique molecular identifiers on the cDNA. TCRdb recomputed calls from the 5' RACE reads with MiXCR, one row per CDR3 protein. The table records 400,000 to 500,000 distinct CDR3 sequences, about 13% of them present only once. The CDR3 is 14 residues long. CDR1 is MGHDK and CDR2 is SYGVNS in the germline V gene. With V trimmed by 6 bases and J by 5 bases, 6 bases remained unmatched. The sample was also linked to a second study, of yellow fever vaccine responses in identical twins.

The rearrangement links TRBV25-1 to TRBJ2-3; 9 positions match TRBD1. This TCR was recovered from a woman aged 18 to 35 in good health. The sample consisted of CD4+ T cells sorted from blood. CDR3 DNA: TGTGCCAGCAGGGCTGACAGGGGGGTAGATACGCAGTATTTT. Its protein product is CASRADRGVDTQYF.